One TCR beta chain is described in this entry. No antigen is known for it. The input lacks base qualities; no much larger clone sits a single base away. PBMCs were isolated by Ficoll-Paque density gradient centrifugation. This record belongs to a study of T-cell memory formation after mild COVID-19 (dated by TCRdb to 2020 to 2023). Study-level background: TCR sequence clusters from the two donors were largely donor specific. In a couple of donors, T-cell clones that expanded and contracted after mild COVID-19 were tracked by sequencing TCRalpha and TCRbeta repertoires over time. Two young, previously healthy adult volunteers made up the cohort, one male and one female.

According to the germline V gene, CDR1 reads SGDLS and CDR2 reads YYNGEE. V lost 3 bases and J lost 4 bases, and the count of bases not matched to a germline gene is 5. The CDR3 measures 15 amino acids from cysteine to phenylalanine. The CDR3 DNA has 45 bases and is translated from base 1. Broad study findings and their caveats: The second-wave clones that peaked on day 37 were not confirmed to be SARS-CoV-2 specific. Some responding clones were found in pre-infection memory, which suggests that pre-existing cross-reactive memory T cells took part in the SARS-CoV-2 response. Clones that contracted from day 15 to 85 showed balanced CD4/CD8 phenotypes, whereas a second wave of clones that expanded from day 15 to 37 leaned towards CD4+. Contracting CD4+ clones appeared mostly in the CM and EM memory subsets, whereas CD8+ clones were enriched in EMRA. Only two mild cases were covered in the study, and larger cohorts including severe cases with pre-infection samples were considered necessary.

Sequencing was performed on an Illumina NovaSeq 6000. TCRalpha and TCRbeta cDNA libraries were constructed by 5'RACE with constant-segment primers, with sample barcodes and unique molecular identifiers being introduced. Trizol reagent was used to extract RNA from every sample. Library amplification was performed in two PCR steps, and a second sample barcode and Illumina TruSeq adapters were introduced in the second step. Libraries were sequenced on an Illumina NovaSeq with 2 x 150 bp paired-end reads. The original pipeline was this. Demultiplexing of reads and collapsing into UMI-guided consensus sequences were performed with migec v1.2.7. Using mixcr v2.1.11, the UMI consensuses were aligned to TRA and TRB V and J templates and assembled into clonotypes. A clonotype was counted as expanded or contracted only if both edgeR and NoisET called the change significant, with noise models trained on biological replicates. edgeR calls used a false discovery rate-adjusted p below 0.01 and a log2 fold-change threshold of 1. PCA with hierarchical clustering of max-normalized trajectories of the 1000 most abundant clonotypes was used as exploratory dynamics analysis. Separately sequenced CD4+ and CD8+ repertoires were used to assign a CD4 or CD8 phenotype to each responding clone. TCRdb applied fastp at Q25 and MiXCR to the public reads, then kept only in-frame beta chains. Merged by CDR3 protein, the rows form single entries marked with the most common genes and DNA. The V and J calls and clone size come from TCRdb's table, not from the authors' own analysis. The sample yields roughly 170,000 distinct CDR3 sequences; around 18% were counted once. The ten largest make up roughly 3.7% of the sample.

Sequenced material: PBMCs or a T cell subset sorted from them (not recorded which). The chain employs TRBV9 and TRBJ1-3; TRBD1 fits 9 bases in the junction. The sequence was obtained from a man aged 18 to 29 who had mild COVID-19 (a few samples of this study predate the infection). The sample titles of this study are shuffled in the database, so cell type and time point are left out; the donor was told from shared clones. Here the CDR3 is given as CASSATGGKGNTIYF. At the DNA level, the sequence is TGTGCCAGCAGCGCGACAGGGGGTAAAGGAAACACCATATATTTT.